The sequence of this T cell receptor beta chain was determined in a study of HIV-infected children after antiretroviral therapy interruption. Study-wide context: Children were on planned treatment interruption or continuous treatment. For the interruption arm, samples span week 0 through about 3 years after study end.

Germline V gene lookup returns CDR1 SGHRS and CDR2 YFSETQ. The CDR3 sequence is 14 residues long. Trimming cost V 3 bases and J 4 bases; bases outside gene matches: 6. Treatment of the sample: PENTA 11 planned treatment interruption arm or continuous ART arm. The sample holds a few counts of this clonotype. Its target is not known. Study observations and caveats: Naive CD4+ sequences overlapped less between time points once interruption began.

Unique molecular identifiers were included in an RNA-based 3' RACE TCR library. TCRdb called the 3' RACE reads again in MiXCR, with one record for every CDR3 protein. This table holds 40,000 to 55,000 distinct CDR3 sequences, 4.3% found once. The source material was CD45RA+ CD4+ T cells from PBMCs, pooled from several time points, sampled from a donor given antiretroviral therapy, either interrupted or continuous. Subset defined: naive CD4+ CD45RA+ CD45RO- T cells. The receptor was isolated from a pool of human donors with HIV. The genes are TRBV5-1 and TRBJ1-1, with 7 bases lining up with TRBD1. The CDR3 protein is CASSSSTGSTEAFF. In nucleotides, the CDR3 is TGCGCCAGCAGCTCCTCGACAGGGAGCACTGAAGCTTTCTTT.